The clone carrying this T cell receptor beta chain appeared once. The data originate from a study of blood T cell repertoires in COVID-19. About the research overall: T cells, B-cell-depleted T cells, or PBMCs supplied cDNA or gDNA.

Looked up from germline, CDR1 is GTSNPN and CDR2 is SVGIG (reference sequence). There are 12 residues in the CDR3. With 2 bases removed from V and 11 bases from J, the gap between germline ends came to 15 bases. As handled by the study authors: Reference gene primer amplification gave estimated nucleated cell counts. The assay was immunoSEQ multiplex PCR, and TCRdb's table has in-frame clones only and misses some. V and J calls and clone size come straight from that table; D and trimming were deduced from the DNA. Of hundreds of thousands of clones in the sample, 70% to 90% were seen once. The rearrangement uses TRBV30 and TRBJ1-1; tentatively, D is TRBD1 (5 bases). The sample comprised PBMCs or T cells enriched from blood (not recorded which). The source is a woman aged 18-29 years with acute COVID-19. CDR3 loop: CAWSPAGSGAFF. In DNA form, the CDR3 reads TGTGCCTGGAGTCCGGCAGGGTCTGGGGCTTTCTTT.